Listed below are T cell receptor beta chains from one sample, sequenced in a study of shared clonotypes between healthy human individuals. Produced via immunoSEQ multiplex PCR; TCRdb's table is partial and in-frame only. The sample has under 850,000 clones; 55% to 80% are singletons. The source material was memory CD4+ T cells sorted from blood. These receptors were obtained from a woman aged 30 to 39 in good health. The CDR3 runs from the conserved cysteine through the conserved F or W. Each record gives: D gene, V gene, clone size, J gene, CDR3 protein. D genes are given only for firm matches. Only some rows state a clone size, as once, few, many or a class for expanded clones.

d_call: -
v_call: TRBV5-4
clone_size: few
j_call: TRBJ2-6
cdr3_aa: CASSFLTAGANVLTF

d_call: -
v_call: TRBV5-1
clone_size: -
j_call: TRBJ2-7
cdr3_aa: CASSWFGQGNGEQYF

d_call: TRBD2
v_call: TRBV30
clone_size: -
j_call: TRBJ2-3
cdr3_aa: CAWSFSGSGDTQYF

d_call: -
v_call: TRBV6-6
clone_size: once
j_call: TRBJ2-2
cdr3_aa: CASSTRAFGTGELFF

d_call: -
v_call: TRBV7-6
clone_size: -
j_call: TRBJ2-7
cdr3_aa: CASSATPVEQYF

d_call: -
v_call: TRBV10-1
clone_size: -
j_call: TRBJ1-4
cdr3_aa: CASSESATYREKLFF

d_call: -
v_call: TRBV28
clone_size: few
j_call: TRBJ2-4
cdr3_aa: CASRSPPRDPQYF

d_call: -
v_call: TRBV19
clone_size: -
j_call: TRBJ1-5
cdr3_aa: CASSMGRHLNQPQHF

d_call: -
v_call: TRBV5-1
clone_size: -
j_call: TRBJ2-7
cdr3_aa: CASASLEGYEQYF

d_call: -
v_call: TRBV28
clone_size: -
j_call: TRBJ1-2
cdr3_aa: CASSPYSVRNYGYTF

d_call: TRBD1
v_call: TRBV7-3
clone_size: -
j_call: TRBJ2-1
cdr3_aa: CASGPGTGNEQFF

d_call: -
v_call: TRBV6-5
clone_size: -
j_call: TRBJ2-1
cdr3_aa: CASSYAGHPPDEQFF

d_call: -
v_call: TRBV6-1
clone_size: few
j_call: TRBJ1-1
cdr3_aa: CASSEAESTEAFF

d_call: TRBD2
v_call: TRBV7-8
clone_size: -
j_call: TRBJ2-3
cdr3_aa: CASSFERESTDTQYF

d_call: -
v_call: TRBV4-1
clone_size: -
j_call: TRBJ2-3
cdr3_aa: CASSQLGLSRYF

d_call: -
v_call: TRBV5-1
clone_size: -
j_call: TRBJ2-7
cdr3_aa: CASSSRQANYEQYF

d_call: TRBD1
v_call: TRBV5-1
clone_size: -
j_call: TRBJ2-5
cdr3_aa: CASSLGRRTGQETQYF

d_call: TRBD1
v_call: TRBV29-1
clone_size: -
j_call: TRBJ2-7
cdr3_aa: CSVRDSLTYEQYF

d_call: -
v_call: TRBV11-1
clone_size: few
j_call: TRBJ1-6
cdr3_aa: CASSLAAGRSPLHF

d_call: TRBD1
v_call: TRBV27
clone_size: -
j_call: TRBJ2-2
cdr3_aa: CASSSLGQGDTGELFF

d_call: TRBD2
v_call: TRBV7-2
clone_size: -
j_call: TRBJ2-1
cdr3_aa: CASSLAGAGGNEQFF

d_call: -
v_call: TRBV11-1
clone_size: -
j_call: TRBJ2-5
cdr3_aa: CASSFNRETQYF

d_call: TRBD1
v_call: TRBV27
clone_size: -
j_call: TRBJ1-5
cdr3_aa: CASRGQGAFNNQPQHF

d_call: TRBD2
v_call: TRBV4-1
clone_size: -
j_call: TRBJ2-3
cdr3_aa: CASSQYPGLSTDTQYF

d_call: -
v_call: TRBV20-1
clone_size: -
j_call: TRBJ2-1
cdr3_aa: CSATAWDEQFF

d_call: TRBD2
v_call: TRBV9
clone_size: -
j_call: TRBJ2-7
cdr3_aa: CASSYSGVAGGEQYF

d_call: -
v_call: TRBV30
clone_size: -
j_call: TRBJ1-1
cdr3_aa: CAWSVGGTEAFF

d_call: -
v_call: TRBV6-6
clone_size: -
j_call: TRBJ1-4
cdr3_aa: CASSRTTGTNEKLFF

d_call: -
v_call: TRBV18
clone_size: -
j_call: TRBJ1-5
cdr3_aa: CASSLETVNQPQHF

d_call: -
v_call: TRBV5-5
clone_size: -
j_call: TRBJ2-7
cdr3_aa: CASSSSSGQTYEQYF

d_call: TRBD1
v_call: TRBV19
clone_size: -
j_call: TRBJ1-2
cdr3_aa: CASSVYTTGGERRSNYGYTF

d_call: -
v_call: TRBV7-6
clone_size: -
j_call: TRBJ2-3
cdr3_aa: CASSLVGPISDTQYF

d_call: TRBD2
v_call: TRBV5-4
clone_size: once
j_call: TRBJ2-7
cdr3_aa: CASSPRGGLDYEQYF

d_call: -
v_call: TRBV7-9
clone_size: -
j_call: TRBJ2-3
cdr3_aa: CASSLRGDTDTQYF

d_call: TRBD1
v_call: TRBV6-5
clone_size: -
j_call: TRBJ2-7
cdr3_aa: CASSYAWDRQSYEQYF

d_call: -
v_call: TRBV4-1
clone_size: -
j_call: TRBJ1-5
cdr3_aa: CASSQIGRGNQPQHF

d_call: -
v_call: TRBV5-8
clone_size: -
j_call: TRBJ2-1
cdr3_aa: CASSITWGSYNEQFF

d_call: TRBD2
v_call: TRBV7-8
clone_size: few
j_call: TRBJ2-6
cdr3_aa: CASSLDPLAGAGANVLTF

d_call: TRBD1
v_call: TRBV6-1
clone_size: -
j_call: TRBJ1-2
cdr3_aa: CASRLALGQEDGYTF

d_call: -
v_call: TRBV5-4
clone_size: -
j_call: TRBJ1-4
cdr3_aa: CASTYMGLSNEKLFF

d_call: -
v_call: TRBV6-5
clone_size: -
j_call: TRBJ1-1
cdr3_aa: CASLDSSRGNEAFF

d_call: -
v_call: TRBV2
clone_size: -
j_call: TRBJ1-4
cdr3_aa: CASSPTGYTTNEKLFF

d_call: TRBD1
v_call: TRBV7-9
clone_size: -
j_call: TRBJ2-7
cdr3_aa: CASSLRQGSYEQYF

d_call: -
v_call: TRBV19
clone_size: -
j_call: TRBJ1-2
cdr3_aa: CASSWGYGYTF

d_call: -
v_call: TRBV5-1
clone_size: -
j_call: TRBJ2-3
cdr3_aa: CASSLARPGSTDTQYF

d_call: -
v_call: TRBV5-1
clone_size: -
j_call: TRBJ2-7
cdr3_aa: CASSSDSTTYEQYF

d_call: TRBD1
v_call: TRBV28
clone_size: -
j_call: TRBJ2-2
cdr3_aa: CASSWDRDTGELFF

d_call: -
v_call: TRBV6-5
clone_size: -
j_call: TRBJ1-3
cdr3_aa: CASSYDNSGNTIYF

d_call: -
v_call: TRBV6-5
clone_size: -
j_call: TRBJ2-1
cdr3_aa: CASRRGESKQFF

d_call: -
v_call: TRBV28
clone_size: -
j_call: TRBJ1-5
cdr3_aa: CASRSPGPKNQPQHF

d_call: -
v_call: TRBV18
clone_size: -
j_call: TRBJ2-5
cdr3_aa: CASSPGQGRETQYF

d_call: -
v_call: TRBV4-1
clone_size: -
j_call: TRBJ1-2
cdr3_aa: CASSQETGSGYTF

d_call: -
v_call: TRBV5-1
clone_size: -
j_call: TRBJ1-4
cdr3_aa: CASSLGEGSKKLFF

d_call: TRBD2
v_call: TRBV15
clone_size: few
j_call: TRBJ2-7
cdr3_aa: CATSRDFSSGKQYF

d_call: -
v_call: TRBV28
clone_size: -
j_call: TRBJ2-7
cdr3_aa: CASSKADPPYEQYF

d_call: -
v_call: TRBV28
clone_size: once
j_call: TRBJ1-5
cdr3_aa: CASSTARQGFNQPQHF

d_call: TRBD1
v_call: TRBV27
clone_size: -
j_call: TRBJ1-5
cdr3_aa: CASGQGDQPQHF

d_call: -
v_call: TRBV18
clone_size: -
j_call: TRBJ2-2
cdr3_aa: CASSPSANTGELFF

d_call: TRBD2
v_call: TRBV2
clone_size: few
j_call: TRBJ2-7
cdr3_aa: CASRASGNTYEQYF

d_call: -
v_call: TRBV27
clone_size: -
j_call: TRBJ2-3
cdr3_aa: CASSLQGGQGTDTQYF